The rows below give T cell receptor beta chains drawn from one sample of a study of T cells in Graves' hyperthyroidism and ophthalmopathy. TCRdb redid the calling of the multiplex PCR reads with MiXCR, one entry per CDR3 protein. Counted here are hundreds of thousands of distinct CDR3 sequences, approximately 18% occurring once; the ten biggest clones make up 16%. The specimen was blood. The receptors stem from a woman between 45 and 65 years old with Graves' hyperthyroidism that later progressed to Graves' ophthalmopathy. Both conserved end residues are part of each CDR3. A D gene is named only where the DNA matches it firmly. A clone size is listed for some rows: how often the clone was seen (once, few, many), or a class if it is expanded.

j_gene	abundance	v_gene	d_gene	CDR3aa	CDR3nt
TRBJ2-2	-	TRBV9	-	CASSVGGRELFF	TGTGCCAGCAGCGTAGGTGGAAGGGAGCTGTTTTTT
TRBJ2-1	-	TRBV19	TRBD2	CASSIGSRRGGGTYNEQFF	TGTGCCAGTAGTATAGGAAGTCGGCGCGGGGGAGGTACCTACAATGAGCAGTTCTTC
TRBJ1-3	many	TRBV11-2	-	CASSLGPGTRRSGNTIYF	TGTGCCAGCAGCTTAGGGCCAGGGACCCGACGGAGTGGAAACACCATATATTTT
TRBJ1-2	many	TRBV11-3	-	CASSSFQGLNFDYGYTF	TGTGCCAGCAGCTCCTTCCAGGGTCTCAATTTCGACTATGGCTACACCTTC
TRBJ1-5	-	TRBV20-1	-	CSAPAGGGEGNNQPQHF	TGCAGTGCTCCGGCGGGGGGAGGGGAGGGTAACAATCAGCCCCAGCATTTT
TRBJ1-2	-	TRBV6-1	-	CASNGGDGYTF	TGTGCCAGCAATGGGGGAGATGGCTACACCTTC
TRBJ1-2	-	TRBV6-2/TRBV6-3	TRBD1	CASSYSTGQGGGYTF	TGTGCCAGCAGTTACTCGACAGGACAGGGGGGAGGCTACACCTTC
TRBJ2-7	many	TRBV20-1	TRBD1	CSAADRGLSYEQYF	TGCAGTGCAGCCGACAGGGGGCTCTCCTACGAGCAGTACTTC
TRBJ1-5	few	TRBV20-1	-	CSASGRGDSNQPQHF	TGCAGTGCTAGTGGGCGGGGCGATAGCAATCAGCCCCAGCATTTT
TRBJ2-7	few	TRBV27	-	CASAHKGRSYEQYF	TGTGCCAGCGCGCACAAAGGCAGGAGCTACGAGCAGTACTTC
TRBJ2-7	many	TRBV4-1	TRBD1	CASSPQADRAYEQYF	TGCGCCAGCAGCCCTCAAGCCGACAGGGCCTACGAGCAGTACTTC
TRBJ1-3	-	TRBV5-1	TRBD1	CASSQGQDYISSGNTIYF	TGCGCCAGCAGCCAAGGACAGGACTACATCAGCTCTGGAAACACCATATATTTT
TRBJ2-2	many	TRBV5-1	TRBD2	CASSRGTSGANTGELFF	TGCGCCAGCAGCCGCGGGACTAGCGGGGCGAACACCGGGGAGCTGTTTTTT
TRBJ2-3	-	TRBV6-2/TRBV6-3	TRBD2	CASSISGGDTDTQYF	TGTGCCAGCAGTATTAGCGGGGGGGATACAGATACGCAGTATTTT
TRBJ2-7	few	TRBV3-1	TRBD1	CASSQEEGAFTSYEQYF	TGTGCCAGCAGCCAAGAAGAGGGGGCCTTTACCTCCTACGAGCAGTACTTC
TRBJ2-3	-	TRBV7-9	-	CASSFRVFWGTGTDTQYF	TGTGCCAGCAGCTTTCGAGTTTTCTGGGGAACTGGCACAGATACGCAGTATTTT
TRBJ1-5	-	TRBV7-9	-	CASSLAGMNNQPQHF	TGTGCCAGCAGCTTAGCAGGAATGAACAATCAGCCCCAGCATTTT
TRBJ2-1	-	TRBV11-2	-	CASSKDRYNEQFF	TGTGCCAGCAGCAAGGACAGATACAATGAGCAGTTCTTC
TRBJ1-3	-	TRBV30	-	CAWSPGAGNTIYF	TGTGCCTGGAGCCCCGGAGCTGGAAACACCATATATTTT